This T cell receptor (beta chain) originates from a study of a mutant IDH1 vaccine in newly diagnosed glioma. In germline, CDR1 is SGHRS, CDR2 YFSETQ. The CDR3 contains 13 residues. As to this clone: The antigen is undetermined. The junction shows a germline mismatch at one end, possibly a read error.

Time point noted: week 35, safety follow-up. Vaccination comprised doses that each held 300 ug of mutant IDH1 20-mer peptide, plus topical imiquimod. TCRdb keeps only in-frame clones here, not all; method: immunoSEQ multiplex PCR. The data show around 57,000 clones, 84% seen once. The chain recombines TRBV5-1 with TRBJ1-2; 10 bases agree with TRBD1. Sequencing used PBMCs, obtained from a glioma patient whose treatment included an IDH1 peptide vaccine. This TCR came from a young man with glioma. The CDR3 bases are TGCGCCAGCAGCTCAGGGACAGGGGATGGCCACACCTTC. This codes for CASSSGTGDGHTF.